The next 27 T cell receptor beta chains were all read from a single sample in a study of OX40 agonist ivuxolimab in advanced cancers. Sequencing used immunoSEQ multiplex PCR; TCRdb keeps in-frame clones, though not all of them. Found here are 70,000 or so clones, 88% of them singletons; the top ten hold approximately 0.81%. Here the sequenced sample was CD4+ or CD8+ T cells sorted from blood, taken in a trial of the OX40 agonist ivuxolimab. These receptors were obtained from an adult with an advanced solid tumor such as melanoma, head and neck, liver or kidney cancer.

The chain employs TRBV4-1 and TRBJ2-3, with D tentatively TRBD1 (5 bases). The V end was cut by 0 bases, the J end by 9 bases, with 13 bases between. Germline V gives CDR1 MGHRA, CDR2 YSYEKL. The CDR3 spans 14 residues. CDR3 region: CASSQDVSRATQYF. The CDR3 DNA follows: TGCGCCAGCAGCCAAGATGTGAGCAGGGCCACGCAGTATTTT.

This chain links TRBV29-1 with TRBJ2-7, with D tentatively TRBD1 (6 bases). V was pared by 7 bases and J by 0 bases, with 22 bases between. CDR1 is SQVTM and CDR2 is ANQGSEA in the germline V gene. The CDR3 is 16 amino acids. The CDR3 spells CSAMGASGVSSYEQYF. The CDR3 DNA is TGCAGCGCCATGGGGGCCTCCGGCGTGAGCTCCTACGAGCAGTACTTC.

V usage is TRBV5-6 and J usage is TRBJ2-7; tentative D call: TRBD2 (6 bases). The CDR3 length is 16 residues. V gave up 2 bases and J gave up 7 bases, with 22 bases separating them. Germline CDR1 and CDR2: SGHDT and YYEEEE. CDR3 region: CASSFRGAKLHREQYF. As DNA, the CDR3 is TGTGCCAGCAGCTTTCGCGGGGCGAAATTGCACCGGGAGCAGTACTTC.

This chain connects TRBV7-9 to TRBJ2-7; TRBD2 matches at 8 bases. CDR1 is SEHNR and CDR2 is FQNEAQ in the germline V gene (reference sequence). The V gene end was trimmed by 4 bases and the J gene end by 5 bases; junction bases not matched to a gene: 7. The CDR3 totals 14 residues. The CDR3 loop is CASSSQRELDEQYF. The CDR3 nucleotides are TGTGCCAGCAGCTCCCAGCGGGAGTTAGACGAGCAGTACTTC.

The chain is built from TRBV14 and TRBJ2-3; 8 positions agree with TRBD1. Germline lookup yields CDR1 SGHDN and CDR2 FVKESK. Losses at the gene ends were 3 bases for V and 1 base for J; bases not matched to a gene: 12. There are 18 residues in the CDR3. CDR3 bases: TGTGCCAGCAGCCATGAACCCGGACAGGGAAGGGGCACAGATACGCAGTATTTT. Translated: CASSHEPGQGRGTDTQYF.

About this clone itself: The junction departs from the called germline gene at one end, perhaps through a read error. The J gene is TRBJ2-7, the V gene TRBV6-1; D is undetermined. The V gene's germline CDR1 is MNHNS and CDR2 SASEGT. This CDR3 contains 11 residues. CDR3 residues: CASSEVQRLSF. In nucleotides, the CDR3 is TGTGCCAGCAGTGAAGTGCAGAGACTGTCCTTC.

CDR3 sequence reads: CASSQGAGEGSETQYF. The CDR3 DNA sequence: TGTGCCAGCAGCCAAGGGGCAGGGGAGGGTTCAGAGACCCAGTACTTC. V is TRBV4-2 and J is TRBJ2-5; perhaps TRBD2 as D (7 bases). V was trimmed by 1 base and J by 4 bases, leaving 16 bases between them. The CDR3 sequence is 16 residues long. CDR1 is LGHNA, CDR2 YNFKEQ, per germline.

The sample holds a few counts of this clone. The CDR3 region has the DNA TGCAGCGCCCTGGGGGACAGGGGCACTGAAGCTTTCTTT. Protein sequence: CSALGDRGTEAFF. V is TRBV29-1 and J is TRBJ1-1; 10 positions match TRBD1. J lost 4 bases, V lost 7 bases, and 6 bases had no gene match. There are 13 residues in the CDR3. Germline values: CDR1 SQVTM, CDR2 ANQGSEA.

This clone was detected only once. The chain combines TRBV6-6 with TRBJ2-3; D remains unclear. V lost 6 bases to trimming and J lost 2 bases, with 6 bases between them. Germline loops: CDR1 MNHNY, CDR2 SVGAGI (reference sequence). There are 12 residues in the CDR3. The CDR3 protein is CASRTDTDTQYF. The CDR3 nucleotides read TGTGCCAGCAGGACGGACACAGATACGCAGTATTTT.

The chain combines TRBV19 with TRBJ2-7; tentative D call: TRBD1 (6 bases). CDR1 is LNHDA, CDR2 SQIVND, per germline (reference sequence). V gave up 6 bases and J gave up 0 bases, with 15 bases separating them. CDR3 length: 15 residues. The CDR3 DNA follows: TGTGCCAGTAGGCCGGGACATTGGGTCTCCTACGAGCAGTACTTC. Encoded protein: CASRPGHWVSYEQYF.

CDR3 amino acids: CASSQTGQGSSTDTQYF. CDR3 coding DNA: TGCGCCAGCAGCCAAACCGGACAGGGTTCTAGCACAGATACGCAGTATTTT. The rearrangement joins TRBV4-1 to TRBJ2-3; 8 nucleotides line up with TRBD1. The V and J ends lost 2 bases and 0 bases, in that order; junction bases with no gene match: 7. The V gene's germline CDR1 is MGHRA and CDR2 YSYEKL. The CDR3 extends over 17 amino acids.

V and J are TRBV28 and TRBJ1-5, with D hard to call. Between the trimmed V and J ends, which lost 8 bases and 8 bases, there was a span of 22 bases. Germline V CDR1 and CDR2: MDHEN, SYDVKM. The CDR3 has 15 amino acids. The CDR3 sequence: CASWSAPRPLEPQHF. The DNA of the CDR3 is TGTGCCAGCTGGAGCGCGCCGCGGCCCCTTGAGCCCCAGCATTTT.

This clone was picked up a small number of times. The V gene is TRBV12-5, the J gene TRBJ2-1; D unclear. The CDR3 is 16 amino acids. V lost 7 bases, J lost 0 bases, and 16 bases lay in between. Germline V gives CDR1 LGHNT, CDR2 FRNRAP. The DNA for the CDR3 is TGTGCTAGTGCCCCCTTAACGGTGGGCTCCTACAATGAGCAGTTCTTC. Amino acids: CASAPLTVGSYNEQFF.

The genes are TRBV5-8 and TRBJ1-1; no clear D. The CDR3 is 15 amino acids. The germline gives CDR1 SGHTS, CDR2 YDEGEE. V was pared by 4 bases and J by 1 base, with 14 bases between. The CDR3 spells CASSRGPGGNTEAFF. CDR3 DNA: TGTGCCAGCAGCCGCGGGCCCGGCGGGAACACTGAAGCTTTCTTT.

V gene TRBV28 combines with J gene TRBJ2-5; D might be TRBD1 (6 bases). V gave up 5 bases and J gave up 3 bases, with 10 bases separating them. The CDR3 sequence is 13 residues long. Germline V lookup: CDR1 MDHEN, CDR2 SYDVKM. This chain's CDR3 is CASSTPGEETQYF. CDR3 sequence (DNA): TGTGCCAGCAGTACCCCAGGGGAAGAGACCCAGTACTTC.

This clone was counted once. The chain has TRBV7-3 and TRBJ2-1, with D perhaps matching TRBD1 (5 bases). Trimming removed 3 bases from V and 6 bases from J, with 9 bases in between. The CDR3 is made up of 13 amino acids. Per the germline V gene, CDR1 is SGHTA and CDR2 is FQGTGA. CDR3 sequence: CASSLQGFNEQFF. CDR3 DNA: TGTGCCAGCAGCTTGCAGGGTTTCAATGAGCAGTTCTTC. The variable domain in full, with the rest retrieved from reference TRBV7-3 and TRBJ2-1, is GAGVSQTPSNKVTEKGKYVELRCDPISGHTALYWYRQSLGQGPEFLIYFQGTGAADDSGLPNDRFFAVRPEGSVSTLKIQRTERGDSAVYLCASSLQGFNEQFFGPGTRLTVL.

The V gene is TRBV4-1, the J gene TRBJ2-1; 8 nucleotides align to TRBD1. The CDR3 sequence is 15 residues long. Unmatched junction bases numbered 4, after V lost 1 base and J lost 5 bases. Germline values: CDR1 MGHRA, CDR2 YSYEKL. For the CDR3, the DNA is TGCGCCAGCAGCCAAGGGACAGGGAAGCACAATGAGCAGTTCTTC. Amino acids: CASSQGTGKHNEQFF.

V usage is TRBV7-8 and J usage is TRBJ1-1, with 7 bases that match TRBD1. Germline values: CDR1 SGHVS, CDR2 FQNEAQ. Trimming took 2 bases from V and 5 from J; bases not matched to a gene: 11. The CDR3 length is 16 residues. The DNA of the CDR3 is TGTGCCAGCAGCTTAAAAGAGCTAGGGGGCAGGACTGAAGCTTTCTTT. Translation: CASSLKELGGRTEAFF. The complete variable domain, with remaining parts taken from reference TRBV7-8 and TRBJ1-1, reads GAGVSQSPRYKVAKRGQDVALRCDPISGHVSLFWYQQALGQGPEFLTYFQNEAQLDKSGLPSDRFFAERPEGSVSTLKIQRTQQEDSAVYLCASSLKELGGRTEAFFGQGTRLTVV.

This clone was seen only once. The gene calls are TRBV4-2 and TRBJ2-5; a possible D gene is TRBD2 (5 bases). Germline values: CDR1 LGHNA, CDR2 YNFKEQ. Trimming left V 3 bases short and J 2 bases short, with 10 bases between. This CDR3 comprises 14 residues. For the CDR3, the DNA is TGTGCCAGCAGCCAGGACTTACTACAAGAGACCCAGTACTTC. Encoded protein: CASSQDLLQETQYF.

In this sample, this clone turned up a few times. The chain recombines TRBV7-2 with TRBJ2-6, with a possible D match to TRBD1 (6 bases). There are 14 residues in the CDR3. Trimming pared 6 bases from V and 1 base from J, leaving 7 bases between. Germline V CDR1 and CDR2: SGHTA, FQGNSA. CDR3 nucleotides: TGTGCCAGCAGTACAGGGTCTGGGGCCAACGTCCTGACTTTC. Its translation: CASSTGSGANVLTF.

The chain employs TRBV11-2 and TRBJ1-1; 9 bases match TRBD1. V was clipped by 7 bases and J by 6 bases; unmatched bases: 12. CDR1 SGHAT and CDR2 FQNNGV come from the germline V gene. There are 15 residues in the CDR3. The CDR3 sequence is CASTRLRDRVAEAFF. Written as DNA, the CDR3 is TGTGCCAGCACTAGATTACGGGACAGGGTCGCTGAAGCTTTCTTT.

The rearrangement uses TRBV19 and TRBJ1-1; 7 nucleotides line up with TRBD1. CDR3 length: 15 amino acids. Germline CDR1 and CDR2: LNHDA and SQIVND (reference sequence). V lost 1 base, J lost 7 bases, and 9 bases stayed unmatched. CDR3 DNA sequence: TGTGCCAGTAGTATAGGTGAGGGACAGTGGGATGAAGCTTTCTTT. It translates to CASSIGEGQWDEAFF.

The chain carries TRBV11-2 and TRBJ1-6; D might be TRBD1 (6 bases). This CDR3 has 17 residues. Trimming removed 9 bases from V and 12 bases from J, with 30 bases in between. CDR1 is SGHAT and CDR2 is FQNNGV in the germline V gene. CDR3 protein: CARSLPGDGGFKEPLHF. The CDR3 nucleotides read TGTGCCAGATCACTCCCCGGTGATGGGGGCTTCAAAGAACCCCTCCACTTT.

The chain's CDR3 is CASSSQGLETGELFF. In DNA, the CDR3 is TGTGCCAGCAGCTCACAGGGGTTGGAAACCGGGGAGCTGTTTTTT. The V and J genes are TRBV11-3 and TRBJ2-2, with 7 nucleotides matching TRBD1. Germline values: CDR1 SGHNT, CDR2 YENEEA. The CDR3 has 15 amino acids. With 4 bases clipped from V and 5 bases from J, the junction kept 7 bases outside the gene matches.

The rearrangement links TRBV21-1 to TRBJ2-3. TRBV21-1 constitutes a pseudogene. CDR3 size: 16 residues. The CDR3 loop is CASSKLGRIYTDTQYF. DNA for the CDR3: TGTGCCAGCAGCAAATTGGGACGAATCTACACAGATACGCAGTATTTT.

V and J are TRBV6-6 and TRBJ2-2; 10 nucleotides line up with TRBD1. Germline CDR1 MNHNY, CDR2 SVGAGI (reference sequence). CDR3 length: 16 residues. With 7 bases clipped from V and 4 bases from J, the junction kept 9 bases outside the gene matches. CDR3 sequence reads: CASTRQGAFFTGELFF. The CDR3 DNA sequence: TGTGCCAGCACCCGACAGGGGGCGTTCTTCACCGGGGAGCTGTTTTTT.

V is TRBV10-1 and J is TRBJ2-1; 10 nucleotides match TRBD2. V dropped 2 bases and J dropped 7; count of bases not matched to a gene: 8. Germline CDR1 and CDR2: WNHNN and SYGVQD (reference sequence). The CDR3 consists of 16 residues. CDR3 sequence (DNA): TGCGCCAGCAGTGAGAAAGCGGGAGGGCCGGGGAATGAGCAGTTCTTC. Amino acid sequence: CASSEKAGGPGNEQFF.